The 29 T cell receptor beta chains in this list originate from one sample, sequenced in a study of blood T cells in healthy people across ages. The use of a sample-barcoded 5' primer and a J-beta primer mix characterized a second PCR of roughly 7 to 12 cycles. TCRdb redid the calling of the 5' RACE reads with MiXCR, one entry per CDR3 protein. The table includes 450,000 to 700,000 distinct CDR3 sequences, approximately 30% detected once. Sequenced sample: blood. The receptor set was obtained from a woman between 65 and 79 years old in good health.

This chain connects TRBV10-3 to TRBJ2-1; either TRBD1 or TRBD2 may supply D (6 bases each). CDR1 ENHRY and CDR2 SYGVKD come from the germline V gene. V was trimmed by 6 bases and J by 2 bases, leaving 23 bases between them. The CDR3 is made up of 18 amino acids. The DNA of the CDR3 is TGTGCCATCAGCGGGGGCACGGCTACAGGGATCACCTACAATGAGCAGTTCTTC. Encoded protein: CAISGGTATGITYNEQFF.

The chain has TRBV7-9 and TRBJ2-3; D remains ambiguous. This CDR3 contains 16 residues. V was cut by 5 bases and J by 0 bases, with 15 bases left in between. Looked up from germline, CDR1 is SEHNR and CDR2 is FQNEAQ (reference sequence). The CDR3 nucleotides are TGTGCCAGCAGCCCCTCGACGGCCCCTAGCACAGATACGCAGTATTTT. This encodes CASSPSTAPSTDTQYF.

This chain joins TRBV7-2 and TRBJ2-3, with 7 bases lining up with TRBD1. CDR1 and CDR2 (germline): SGHTA, FQGNSA. CDR3 size: 13 residues. The DNA for the CDR3 is TGTGCGCTGGTGAGGGGGCGCACAGATACGCAGTATTTT. Its protein is CALVRGRTDTQYF.

The chain uses TRBV20-1 and TRBJ1-2; perhaps TRBD1 as D (5 bases). Trimming shortened V by 5 bases and J by 2 bases, and 15 bases separated the two germline ends. The CDR3 consists of 14 residues. CDR1 and CDR2 (germline): DFQATT, SNEGSKA (reference sequence). The CDR3 here is CSAEVIEGNYGYTF. The CDR3 DNA follows: TGCAGTGCTGAAGTAATTGAGGGGAACTATGGCTACACCTTC.

The chain has TRBV11-2 and TRBJ1-4, with D possibly being TRBD1 (5 bases). CDR1 is SGHAT and CDR2 is FQNNGV in the germline V gene. There are 13 residues in the CDR3. The V end lost 4 bases, the J end lost 8 bases, and 11 bases lay between the germline ends. For the CDR3, the DNA is TGTGCCAGCAGCTCCCTCCACAGGGAAAAACTGTTTTTT. The encoded protein is CASSSLHREKLFF. Supplemented by reference TRBV11-2 and TRBJ1-4, the full variable domain reads EAGVAQSPRYKIIEKRQSVAFWCNPISGHATLYWYQQILGQGPKLLIQFQNNGVVDDSQLPKDRFSAERLKGVDSTLKIQPAKLEDSAVYLCASSSLHREKLFFGSGTQLSVL.

Only a few counts were recorded for this clonotype. This rearrangement joins TRBV4-1 to TRBJ2-3, with 13 bases that match TRBD2. CDR1 MGHRA and CDR2 YSYEKL come from the germline V gene. The CDR3 has 19 amino acids. V dropped 4 bases and J dropped 0; count of bases not matched to a gene: 10. CDR3 nucleotides: TGCGCCAGCAGCCCCGCGACTAGCGGGGGGTACCCGAGCACAGATACGCAGTATTTT. Translating it yields CASSPATSGGYPSTDTQYF.

The chain uses TRBV6-2 or TRBV6-3 and TRBJ2-5, with D tentatively TRBD1 or TRBD2 (6 bases each). The CDR3 is made up of 15 amino acids. Germline-derived CDR1 and CDR2 are MNHEY and SVGEGT. V was shortened by 6 bases and J by 7 bases, with 21 bases between the two germline ends. The CDR3 coding sequence is TGTGCCAGCAGCCCTGGTGTGTGGGGGGCAAGGACCCAGTACTTC. Translating it yields CASSPGVWGARTQYF.

At least ten counts were recorded for this clonotype. V is TRBV27 and J is TRBJ1-6; 10 nucleotides match TRBD1. V shed 0 bases, J shed 9 bases, and the junction held 2 bases outside the gene matches. CDR3 size: 15 residues. Germline V gene data show CDR1 as MNHEY and CDR2 as SMNVEV (reference sequence). CDR3 sequence: CASSLSGDRGSPLHF. DNA for the CDR3: TGTGCCAGCAGTTTATCTGGGGACAGGGGTTCACCCCTCCACTTT.

J is TRBJ1-1 and V is TRBV12-3 or TRBV12-4; no clear D gene. CDR3 length: 14 amino acids. The V gene lost 3 bases and the J gene lost 3 bases, with 11 bases spanning the gap. The CDR3 coding sequence is TGTGCCAGCAGTTTGTTGGGCAGCCACACTGAAGCTTTCTTT. Its protein product is CASSLLGSHTEAFF.

Of note for this clonotype: Its ends do not fully match the called genes, so a read error is possible. The V call is TRBV12-3 or TRBV12-4, the J call TRBJ2-5; D possibly matches TRBD1 or TRBD2 (6 bases each). Judging by the DNA end, TRBJ2-1 fits better; the J call may be wrong. The CDR3 runs to 14 residues. Here the CDR3 reads CAGSWGLGGDEQFF. In DNA, the CDR3 is TGTGCCGGCAGTTGGGGCCTGGGGGGCGATGAGCAGTTCTTC.

This chain's CDR3 is CASSLEGIGNQPQHF. The DNA of the CDR3 is TGTGCCAGCAGCTTGGAAGGGATAGGCAATCAGCCCCAGCATTTT. The V and J genes are TRBV5-5 and TRBJ1-5; D is uncertain. The CDR3 extends over 15 amino acids. Trimming left V 0 bases short and J 2 bases short, with 9 bases between. Germline V lookup: CDR1 SGHKS, CDR2 YYEKEE (reference sequence).

This clonotype was seen more than once but under ten times. This chain connects TRBV4-2 to TRBJ2-7; either TRBD1 or TRBD2 may supply D (5 bases each). Germline CDR1 reads LGHNA; CDR2 reads YNFKEQ. Trimming left V 1 base short and J 4 bases short, with 14 bases between. CDR3 length: 15 amino acids. The CDR3 here is CASSQGEGYEYEQYF. The CDR3 bases are TGTGCCAGCAGCCAAGGAGAGGGGTACGAGTACGAGCAGTACTTC.

The chain couples TRBV27 to TRBJ2-4; weak D call: TRBD1 (7 bases). V lost 3 bases, J lost 7 bases, and 19 bases lay in between. The CDR3 spans 16 residues. Germline V gene data show CDR1 as MNHEY and CDR2 as SMNVEV (reference sequence). The CDR3 DNA reads as TGTGCCAGCAGTTTTTTATCCAGGGGGGCAGGGAACATTCAGTACTTC. Protein sequence: CASSFLSRGAGNIQYF.

The chain couples TRBV18 to TRBJ2-1; the match to TRBD2 covers 8 bases. The CDR3 consists of 15 residues. Germline V gene data show CDR1 as KGHSH and CDR2 as LQKENI. V lost 5 bases, J lost 6 bases, and 9 bases stayed unmatched. The CDR3 region is CASSTSGLDINEQFF. CDR3 DNA: TGTGCCAGCTCAACCTCGGGACTAGACATCAATGAGCAGTTCTTC.

This clonotype has just a few counts. The chain couples TRBV4-2 to TRBJ2-3; 9 nucleotides line up with TRBD2. CDR3 length: 16 amino acids. Germline-derived CDR1 and CDR2 are LGHNA and YNFKEQ. V trimming: 2 bases; J trimming: 2 bases; junction bases outside the gene matches: 5. The CDR3 is CASSQNVAGVTDTQYF. The CDR3 DNA is TGTGCCAGCAGCCAAAACGTAGCGGGGGTCACAGATACGCAGTATTTT.

This clonotype was counted only a few times. The chain uses TRBV29-1 and TRBJ1-1; D is ambiguous. This CDR3 region has 13 residues. Germline loops: CDR1 SQVTM, CDR2 ANQGSEA. Between the trimmed V and J ends, which lost 3 bases and 4 bases, there was a span of 12 bases. The CDR3 here is CSVDEAIGTEAFF. Here the CDR3 DNA reads TGCAGCGTTGACGAGGCCATAGGCACTGAAGCTTTCTTT.

This clonotype was recorded many times. V usage is TRBV6-1 and J usage is TRBJ2-5, with TRBD2 matching over 8 bases. The CDR3 totals 14 residues. Germline V lookup: CDR1 MNHNS, CDR2 SASEGT. The V segment lost 7 bases and the J segment 0 bases; nucleotides outside the gene matches: 4. The CDR3 region is CASTKRGYQETQYF. The DNA for the CDR3 is TGTGCCAGCACCAAGCGGGGGTACCAAGAGACCCAGTACTTC.

This clonotype has a handful of counts. The chain recombines TRBV15 with TRBJ2-1; D is undetermined. The closer fit of TRBJ2-5 to the DNA end suggests the J call may be wrong. The germline V gene encodes CDR1 LNHNV and CDR2 YYDKDF (reference sequence). The CDR3 covers 16 residues. For the CDR3, the DNA is TGTGCCACCAGCAGAGATCGGCCCCTGCGGTTGGAGACCCAGTACTTC. Its protein is CATSRDRPLRLETQYF.

The chain's CDR3 is CASGRAGELFF. The CDR3, as DNA: TGTGCCAGCGGCCGTGCCGGGGAGCTGTTTTTT. This rearrangement joins TRBV27 to TRBJ2-2, with no clear D. The CDR3 is made up of 11 amino acids. V was trimmed by 8 bases and J by 6 bases, leaving 7 bases between them. The germline gives CDR1 MNHEY, CDR2 SMNVEV (reference sequence).

This clonotype was found a few times. This chain joins TRBV6-2 or TRBV6-3 and TRBJ2-7; 10 bases agree with TRBD1. The V gene end was trimmed by 6 bases and the J gene end by 2 bases; junction bases not matched to a gene: 4. Germline CDR1 MNHEY, CDR2 SVGEGT. This CDR3 is built from 14 residues. For the CDR3, the DNA is TGTGCCAGCAGCGGTGACAGGGGGCCCTACGAGCAGTACTTC. Translated, it gives CASSGDRGPYEQYF.

This clonotype was picked up a small number of times. The rearrangement joins TRBV7-8 to TRBJ2-3; 9 bases are a match to TRBD2. Germline V lookup: CDR1 SGHVS, CDR2 FQNEAQ. The CDR3 extends over 16 amino acids. The junction had 9 bases not matched to a gene; V was cut back by 1 base and J by 7 bases. This CDR3 is CASSLVGGGGAYTQYF. The CDR3 DNA reads TGTGCCAGCAGCTTAGTTGGAGGCGGGGGGGCGTATACGCAGTATTTT.

The chain joins TRBV15 to TRBJ1-4, with D unresolved. Germline CDR1 is LNHNV and CDR2 is YYDKDF (reference sequence). The CDR3 totals 15 residues. The ends were cut back, 1 base at V and 7 bases at J, with 13 bases in the middle. CDR3 in DNA: TGTGCCACCAGCAGAGGTCGGGGATCAAGTGAAAAACTGTTTTTT. It is translated as CATSRGRGSSEKLFF.

The chain carries TRBV20-1 and TRBJ1-5; 12 bases align to TRBD1. Germline V CDR1 and CDR2: DFQATT, SNEGSKA (reference sequence). The CDR3 spans 17 residues. V shed 6 bases, J shed 7 bases, and the junction held 16 bases outside the gene matches. CDR3 nucleotide sequence: TGCAGTGCCCTATCGGTGGGGACAGGGGGCTCCCGACAGCCCCAGCATTTT. Translation gives CSALSVGTGGSRQPQHF.

With respect to this clonotype: As the CDR3 is not closed by the conserved phenylalanine or tryptophan, this likely results from a read error. The chain is built from TRBV6-6 and TRBJ1-1; weak D call: TRBD1 (5 bases). This CDR3 comprises 14 residues. Germline lookup yields CDR1 MNHNY and CDR2 SVGAGI (reference sequence). V was trimmed by 2 bases and J by 4 bases, leaving 11 bases between them. CDR3 bases: TGTGCCAGCAGTTACAGGGAGAGGGGCACTGAAGCTTTCCTT. Its translation: CASSYRERGTEAFL.

The table lists this clonotype with a few counts. The chain joins TRBV20-1 to TRBJ1-2, with 10 bases lining up with TRBD1. V was clipped by 6 bases and J by 4 bases; unmatched bases: 14. The CDR3 loop spans 16 amino acids. Germline V gene sequence: CDR1 DFQATT, CDR2 SNEGSKA (reference sequence). The CDR3 spells CSAPGTGEGLSYGYTF. CDR3 sequence (DNA): TGCAGTGCCCCCGGGACAGGGGAAGGACTCAGCTATGGCTACACCTTC.

This clonotype has more than one count but fewer than ten. The J gene is TRBJ2-3, the V gene TRBV20-1, with unresolved D. The CDR3 sequence is 15 residues long. CDR1 DFQATT and CDR2 SNEGSKA come from the germline V gene (reference sequence). The V end was cut by 3 bases, the J end by 0 bases, with 13 bases between. The CDR3 sequence is CSARVPRQSTDTQYF. The CDR3 DNA reads TGCAGTGCTAGGGTACCTAGGCAAAGCACAGATACGCAGTATTTT.

This clonotype showed up just a few times. Here the CDR3 omits its conserved ending phenylalanine or tryptophan, so a read error is the likely source. The chain combines TRBV18 with TRBJ2-3, with D possibly being TRBD1 (5 bases). The CDR3 is 15 amino acids. Trimming pared 2 bases from V and 0 bases from J, leaving 9 bases between. CDR1 and CDR2 from the germline V gene are KGHSH and LQKENI. The DNA of the CDR3 is TGTGCCAGCTCACCAAGTAGGGGTAGCACAGATACGCAGTATCTT. This encodes CASSPSRGSTDTQYL.

The V gene is TRBV7-9, the J gene TRBJ1-2; 11 positions agree with TRBD1. CDR1 is SEHNR, CDR2 FQNEAQ, per germline (reference sequence). V gave up 3 bases and J gave up 10 bases; unmatched junction bases: 7. The CDR3 contains 14 residues. The CDR3 DNA follows: TGTGCCAGCAGCTTGGACAGGGGGCGACAATACTACACCTTC. Its protein product is CASSLDRGRQYYTF.

This clonotype was recorded a few times. This chain connects TRBV15 to TRBJ2-7, with D possibly being TRBD2 (5 bases). Trimming removed 5 bases at V and 5 bases at J, with 10 bases between. This CDR3 has 12 residues. Germline CDR1 and CDR2: LNHNV and YYDKDF (reference sequence). The CDR3 nucleotides read TGTGCCACCAGCTCGTTCGGGGACGAGCAGTACTTC. Its protein is CATSSFGDEQYF.